This is a list of T cell receptor beta chains from one sample in a study of low-dose radiotherapy and immunotherapy resistance in tumors. MiXCR, run by TCRdb on the reads, gives a single entry per CDR3 protein. The table includes some 100,000 distinct CDR3 sequences, 20% to 25% detected once. The material was PBMCs, obtained after low-dose radiotherapy plus immunotherapy. These receptors were obtained from a male donor with prostate cancer. Each CDR3 is given without its conserved first and last residue. Fields, in order: J gene, V gene, CDR3 protein.

>TRBJ2-1|TRBV7-9
ASSCASSLIPSSDNEQF
>TRBJ2-1|TRBV6-5
ASSPTGTSGSSSYNEQF
>TRBJ1-4|TRBV20-1
SARPQGGGREKLF
>TRBJ1-4|TRBV7-6
ASSPGRFNEKLF
>TRBJ2-5|TRBV5-6
ASSLLFDGGSETQY
>TRBJ2-7|TRBV4-2
ASSQAGRVREQY
>TRBJ2-6|TRBV20-1
SAWGSGANVLT
>TRBJ2-5|TRBV20-1
SARTGTAEETQY
>TRBJ2-3|TRBV20-1
SASTWTSGYTDTQY
>TRBJ2-3|TRBV20-1
SASVVLITDTQY